This TCR beta chain was captured in a study of T cell repertoires in cytomegalovirus infection. Study-wide background: Public signatures in TCR beta pointed to CMV infection and matching HLA type.

TCRdb reprocessed the reads with MiXCR, giving one entry per CDR3 protein. The sample shows tens of thousands of distinct CDR3 sequences, 20% to 25% of them seen only once. In germline, CDR1 is SEHNR, CDR2 FQNEAQ (reference sequence). CDR3 length equals 14 residues. V lost 5 bases and J lost 1; bases outside the gene matches: 4. This clonotype appeared a few times. Its target is unknown. The receptor was derived from a human donor in good health (CMV status not recorded). Some clones in this sample may be carry-over from other donors' samples. This chain connects TRBV7-9 to TRBJ1-1; 7 nucleotides line up with TRBD1. Sample: CD8+ T cells from cultured PBMCs, taken from culture after CMV antigen stimulation. The CDR3 loop reads CASSPRQGNTEAFF. In DNA form, the CDR3 reads TGTGCCAGCAGCCCACGACAGGGGAACACTGAAGCTTTCTTT.